A single sample is the source of the 5 T cell receptor beta chains below, sequenced in a study of identical twins. One entry per CDR3 protein results from TCRdb running MiXCR on the 5' RACE reads. The repertoire holds about 700,000 distinct CDR3 sequences, with around 6% as singletons. Source material: naive T cells sorted from blood. These receptors were taken from a man between 18 and 29 years old in good health.

This clonotype was recorded at least ten times. The DNA for the CDR3 is TGTGCCAGCAGTTTGTACAGGGGGACAGATACGCAGTATTTT. Amino acids: CASSLYRGTDTQYF. This chain uses TRBV11-2 with TRBJ2-3, with TRBD1 matching over 8 bases. V shed 6 bases, J shed 3 bases, and the junction held 5 bases outside the gene matches. This CDR3 has 14 residues. Germline CDR1 SGHAT, CDR2 FQNNGV. Full variable domain (remainder filled in from reference TRBV11-2 and TRBJ2-3): EAGVAQSPRYKIIEKRQSVAFWCNPISGHATLYWYQQILGQGPKLLIQFQNNGVVDDSQLPKDRFSAERLKGVDSTLKIQPAKLEDSAVYLCASSLYRGTDTQYFGPGTRLTVL.

This clonotype was seen a few times. CDR3 region: CASSGGFGGTDTQYF. The CDR3 DNA sequence: TGTGCCAGCAGTGGGGGTTTCGGTGGCACAGATACGCAGTATTTT. The rearrangement joins TRBV6-1 to TRBJ2-3, with D hard to call. Germline values: CDR1 MNHNS, CDR2 SASEGT. V lost 4 bases to trimming and J lost 1 base, with 12 bases between them. The CDR3 has 15 residues.

Note on this clonotype: At one boundary the junction diverges from the germline segment, which might be a read error. V is TRBV28 and J is TRBJ2-1; 7 bases are shared with TRBD2. Germline V CDR1 and CDR2: MDHEN, SYDVKM. This CDR3 has 14 amino acids. DNA of the CDR3: TGTGCCAGCAGGACGGGAGGAGTGGGCAATGAGCGGTTCTTC. Translated: CASRTGGVGNERFF.

This clonotype was counted a few times. The V gene is TRBV30, the J gene TRBJ1-2; D unresolved. The CDR3 runs 14 residues. Germline loops: CDR1 GTSNPN, CDR2 SVGIG (reference sequence). V was shortened by 0 bases and J by 4 bases, with 12 bases between the two germline ends. The CDR3 DNA is TGTGCCTGGAGTGTAGTCAACTTAGGCTATGGCTACACCTTC. As protein: CAWSVVNLGYGYTF.

In this sample, this clonotype turned up many times. The rearrangement links TRBV5-1 to TRBJ2-1; 8 nucleotides line up with TRBD2. The CDR3 has 16 residues. Per germline, CDR1 SGHRS and CDR2 YFSETQ. The J segment lost 8 bases and the V segment lost 0 bases, leaving 10 bases of the junction unmatched. DNA for the CDR3: TGCGCCAGCAGCTTGGGAGTTGGAGCGGGAGAGGATGAGCAGTTCTTC. Amino acids: CASSLGVGAGEDEQFF.